This T cell receptor (beta chain) stems from a study of blood T cell repertoires in COVID-19. At the level of the study: Collection of acute and convalescent COVID-19 samples took place in the United States, Italy and Spain. Sample material is recorded as cDNA or gDNA derived from T cells, B-cell-depleted T cells, or PBMCs.

In this sample, this clone turned up a few times. The germline V and J ends were trimmed by 0 bases and 7 bases, with 10 bases remaining between them. CDR1 SGHRS and CDR2 YFSETQ come from the germline V gene. This CDR3 region has 13 residues. In the study's own analysis: Reference gene primer amplification gave estimated nucleated cell counts. Sequenced by immunoSEQ multiplex PCR; TCRdb stores in-frame clones only, minus some. D and trimming were read from the DNA, whereas the V and J calls and clone size are those reported in that table. The sample has about 91,000 clones, about 91% seen once; the top ten hold about 8%.

Sequenced input: peripheral blood. The chain uses TRBV5-1 and TRBJ1-1, with a weak D call TRBD1 (6 bases). This sequence originates from a woman between 65 and 79 years old with acute or convalescent COVID-19. CDR3 region: CASSLGGGREAFF. CDR3 sequence (DNA): TGCGCCAGCAGCTTGGGCGGGGGCCGTGAAGCTTTCTTT.